This TCR beta chain was sequenced in a study of blood T cells in healthy people across ages. General study findings and limits: Fewer expanded clones and more diversity marked long-lived versus aged donors.

As regards this clonotype: The antigen is undetermined.

Then a second PCR, running roughly 7 to 11 cycles, was carried out with a sample-barcoded 5' primer and a J-beta primer mix. TCRdb processed the 5' RACE reads anew with MiXCR; each CDR3 protein has one entry. The sample gives roughly 860,000 distinct CDR3 sequences, 62% of which show up once; 25% to 35% is in the top ten. V lost 5 bases to trimming and J lost 1 base, with 8 bases between them. CDR3 length equals 12 residues. Per germline, CDR1 DFQATT and CDR2 SNEGSKA (reference sequence). Per-sample yields of isolated PBMCs were at least 6 million. J is TRBJ1-1 and V is TRBV20-1; D not certain. The clonotype comes from a man aged 25 to 45 in good health. The sequencing input was blood. The CDR3 coding sequence is TGCAGTGCTGGACGCTCGAACACTGAAGCTTTCTTT. Translated, it gives CSAGRSNTEAFF.